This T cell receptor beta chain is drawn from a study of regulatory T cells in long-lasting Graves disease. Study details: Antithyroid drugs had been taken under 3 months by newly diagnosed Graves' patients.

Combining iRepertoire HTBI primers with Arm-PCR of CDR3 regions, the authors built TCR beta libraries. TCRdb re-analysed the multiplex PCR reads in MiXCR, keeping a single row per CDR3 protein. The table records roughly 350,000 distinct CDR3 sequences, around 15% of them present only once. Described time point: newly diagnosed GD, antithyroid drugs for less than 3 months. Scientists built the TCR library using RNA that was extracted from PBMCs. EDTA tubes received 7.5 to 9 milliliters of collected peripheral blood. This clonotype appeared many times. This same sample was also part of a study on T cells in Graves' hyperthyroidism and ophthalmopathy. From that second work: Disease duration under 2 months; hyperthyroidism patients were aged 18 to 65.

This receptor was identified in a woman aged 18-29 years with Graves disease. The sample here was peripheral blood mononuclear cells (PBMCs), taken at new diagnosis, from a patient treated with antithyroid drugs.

CDR3 sequence reads: CASRKSQGTDTQYF. CDR3 DNA sequence: TGTGCCAGCAGGAAGAGTCAGGGCACAGATACGCAGTATTTT. The chain employs TRBV11-2 and TRBJ2-3; unclear D gene. The CDR3 is 14 residues long. The germline gives CDR1 SGHAT, CDR2 FQNNGV. Trimming cost V 6 bases and J 1 base, with 11 bases left between them.